This T cell receptor beta chain was recovered during a study of T cell responses to AZD1222 COVID-19 vaccine. Study-wide findings and caveats: Females outnumbered males among donors, who were mostly white British; clonal diversity was possibly underestimated. Only five to seven individuals given AZD1222 were seropositive at baseline. Researchers took repertoire samples only after the peak T cell response had come.

Remarks on this clone: Its matching antigen is unknown.

Trimming at V came to 5 bases and at J to 4 bases, leaving 8 bases not matched to a gene. CDR1 is SNHLY and CDR2 is FYNNEI in the germline V gene. The CDR3 runs to 14 residues. Assay used: immunoSEQ multiplex PCR; TCRdb lists only in-frame clones, some missing. The table includes 150,000 to 200,000 clones, more than 85% detected once. Source: peripheral blood, taken on day 0 of AZD1222 vaccination. The TCR comes from an adult in good health. This sequence joins TRBV2 and TRBJ2-7; 7 nucleotides agree with TRBD1. The CDR3 is CASSQTGPLYEQYF. The CDR3 nucleotides are TGTGCCAGCAGTCAGACAGGGCCTTTATACGAGCAGTACTTC.